These T cell receptor beta chains were read from a single sample in a study of blood T cell repertoires in COVID-19. Assay: immunoSEQ multiplex PCR; the TCRdb copy retains only in-frame clones and omits some. The table shows approximately 390,000 clones, with around nine tenths occurring only once. Source material: PBMCs or T cells enriched from blood (not recorded which). All receptors derive from a woman between 50 and 59 years old who had recovered from COVID-19. Both conserved end residues are part of each CDR3. Each record gives: D gene, clone size, J gene, V gene, CDR3 DNA, CDR3 protein. A D gene is named only where the DNA matches it firmly. Where a row states a size, it is once, few, many or the class of an expanded clone; other rows omit it.

TRBD1 - TRBJ2-7 TRBV28 TGTGCCAGCAGTCCCGGGACAGGGATTTCCTACGAGCAGTACTTC CASSPGTGISYEQYF
- - TRBJ1-4 TRBV19 TGTGCCAGTCACAGGGCGGGCGAAAAACTGTTTTTT CASHRAGEKLFF
TRBD1 once TRBJ2-2 TRBV27 TGTGCCAGCAGTATCCGACAGGGGGCGAGGCCCGGGGAGCTGTTTTTT CASSIRQGARPGELFF
- - TRBJ1-3 TRBV7-9 TGTGCCAGCAGCCTTAGAATATCTGGAAACACCATATATTTT CASSLRISGNTIYF
TRBD1 - TRBJ1-5 TRBV7-9 TGTGCCAGCAGTTCCGGACAGGGGAGGTATCAGCCCCAGCATTTT CASSSGQGRYQPQHF
TRBD1 - TRBJ1-2 TRBV13 TGTGCCAGCAGCGCCCGGGACAGGGGGCTTTTGGGCTACACCTTC CASSARDRGLLGYTF
- once TRBJ1-2 TRBV12-3/TRBV12-4 TGTGCCAGCAGTATCGGCGGGAACTATGGCTACACCTTC CASSIGGNYGYTF
- few TRBJ1-2 TRBV24-1 TGTGCCACCTCCCTGCTTGAGGGATATGGCTACACCTTC CATSLLEGYGYTF
- once TRBJ2-3 TRBV2 TGTGCCAGCAGTGAATCAGGGCGCACAGATACGCAGTATTTT CASSESGRTDTQYF
TRBD1 - TRBJ1-2 TRBV4-1 TGCGCCAGCAGCCAAGGCAGGGGGCCTAACTATGGCTACACCTTC CASSQGRGPNYGYTF
TRBD1 once TRBJ2-1 TRBV13 TGTGCCAGCAGCTTAGCCCACAGGGGGCATGAGCAGTTCTTC CASSLAHRGHEQFF
- - TRBJ2-3 TRBV5-5 TGTGCCAGCAGCTTGGGCAGGGCCTACACAGATACGCAGTATTTT CASSLGRAYTDTQYF
- many TRBJ1-5 TRBV28 TGTGCCACCAGCGGAGGGACTTTGCGACAGCCCCAGCATTTT CATSGGTLRQPQHF
- - TRBJ2-1 TRBV4-3 TGCGCCAGCAGCCAAGATCGTTCCCCCGGGTACAATGAGCAGTTCTTC CASSQDRSPGYNEQFF
TRBD1 - TRBJ1-5 TRBV7-2 TGTGCCAGCAGCTTAAGAGACAGGGGTTCAATCAACCAGCCCCAGCATTTT CASSLRDRGSINQPQHF
TRBD1 - TRBJ1-2 TRBV27 TGTGCCAGCGGTCTAACAGGGGTTGGTGGCTACACCTTC CASGLTGVGGYTF
- - TRBJ1-1 TRBV19 TGTGCCAGTAGCGAAACAGGGATGACTGAAGCTTTCTTT CASSETGMTEAFF
- - TRBJ1-5 TRBV5-6 TGTGCCAGCAGCTCGATAACTAGGGGGATGAATCAGCCCCAGCATTTT CASSSITRGMNQPQHF
TRBD1 - TRBJ2-3 TRBV9 TGTGCCAGCAGCGTAGGTCAGGGGGCTGCAGATACGCAGTATTTT CASSVGQGAADTQYF
- - TRBJ2-7 TRBV28 TGTGCCAGCAGTTTTGGCTCGCAGGTTTCCTACGAGCAGTACTTC CASSFGSQVSYEQYF
TRBD2 - TRBJ2-1 TRBV7-2 TGTGCCAGCAGCTCGCTAGCGGGGCACAATGAGCAGTTCTTC CASSSLAGHNEQFF
TRBD1 - TRBJ1-2 TRBV7-8 TGTGCCAGCAGCCGAGGGACAGGGGGTGGAGGCTACACCTTC CASSRGTGGGGYTF
- - TRBJ1-1 TRBV29-1 TGCAGCGTTCTCCAGGGCTGGAACACTGAAGCTTTCTTT CSVLQGWNTEAFF
TRBD2 - TRBJ2-7 TRBV11-3 TGTGCCAGCAGCTTGACTAGCGGGGAAGCCTACGAGCAGTACTTC CASSLTSGEAYEQYF
- - TRBJ1-2 TRBV6-6 TGTGCCAGCAGTTCAACAGGGAACTATGGCTACACCTTC CASSSTGNYGYTF
TRBD1 - TRBJ1-2 TRBV28 TGTGCCAGCAGCCCCCCAGGGGGCGGGTATGGCTACACCTTC CASSPPGGGYGYTF
- - TRBJ2-1 TRBV3-1/TRBV3-2 TGTGCCAGCAGCCCCCAGGTTAAGTCCAATGAGCAGTTCTTC CASSPQVKSNEQFF